This is a list of T cell receptor beta chains from one sample in a study of technical replicates of blood from a handful of donors. Generated by immunoSEQ multiplex PCR, the TCRdb table keeps only in-frame clones and is missing some. Counted here are 65,000 to 90,000 clones, about 93% occurring once; the ten biggest clones make up around 0.4%. The sample comprised T cells isolated from PBMCs. These receptors were collected from a human donor in good health. Each CDR3 is given with its conserved first and last residue. D genes are given only for firm matches. Rows may omit the clone size; those that give it use once, few, many or a size class.

>TRBJ2-1|TRBD2|TRBV2|NA
CASSAGTSGAYYNEQFF
TGTGCCAGCAGTGCCGGGACTAGCGGGGCCTACTACAATGAGCAGTTCTTC
>TRBJ2-3|NA|TRBV13|NA
CASSLGRGVVTQYF
TGTGCCAGCAGCTTAGGACGCGGGGTTGTTACGCAGTATTTT
>TRBJ2-2|NA|TRBV27|NA
CASSQGLAGELFF
TGTGCCAGCAGTCAGGGCCTGGCCGGGGAGCTGTTTTTT
>TRBJ2-3|TRBD2|TRBV5-1|NA
CASSSSGRTTDTQYF
TGCGCCAGCAGTTCTAGCGGGAGGACTACAGATACGCAGTATTTT
>TRBJ2-7|TRBD1|TRBV27|NA
CASSLLGGTGKDEQYF
TGTGCCAGCAGTTTATTGGGGGGGACAGGGAAGGACGAGCAGTACTTC
>TRBJ1-1|TRBD1|TRBV19|NA
CASSGQAIANTEAFF
TGTGCCAGTAGTGGACAGGCGATTGCGAACACTGAAGCTTTCTTT
>TRBJ2-1|TRBD1|TRBV7-3|once
CASSLTHTRQGRNEQFF
TGTGCCAGCAGCTTAACCCATACGCGACAGGGGAGGAATGAGCAGTTCTTC
>TRBJ1-3|NA|TRBV11-2|NA
CASSWGQEDTIYF
TGTGCCAGCAGCTGGGGGCAGGAGGACACCATATATTTT
>TRBJ2-5|TRBD1|TRBV30|NA
CAWSVWGQGHGETQYF
TGTGCCTGGAGTGTATGGGGACAGGGTCACGGAGAGACCCAGTACTTC
>TRBJ1-2|NA|TRBV27|NA
CASSYTLGGSGYTF
TGTGCCAGCAGTTACACCTTGGGGGGTAGTGGCTACACCTTC
>TRBJ2-3|NA|TRBV7-8|NA
CASRYGRDRDTDTQYF
TGTGCCAGCAGATACGGGCGGGACAGAGACACAGATACGCAGTATTTT
>TRBJ2-7|TRBD1|TRBV28|NA
CASSRNRDRGRYEQYF
TGTGCCAGCAGTAGAAACCGGGACAGGGGGCGATACGAGCAGTACTTC
>TRBJ2-7|TRBD2|TRBV9|NA
CASSHAGDEQYF
TGTGCCAGCAGCCACGCGGGGGACGAGCAGTACTTC
>TRBJ1-4|TRBD1|TRBV2|NA
CAGTGINEKLFF
TGTGCCGGGACAGGAATTAATGAAAAACTGTTTTTT
>TRBJ2-7|NA|TRBV4-3|NA
CASSQDLEEYYEQYF
TGCGCCAGCAGCCAAGATCTGGAGGAGTACTACGAGCAGTACTTC
>TRBJ1-5|NA|TRBV18|few
CASSPSGQNQPQHF
TGTGCCAGCTCACCTTCCGGACAGAATCAGCCCCAGCATTTT
>TRBJ2-5|NA|TRBV7-8|NA
CASSLPSQETQYF
TGTGCCAGCAGCTTGCCTAGCCAAGAGACCCAGTACTTC
>TRBJ2-2|NA|TRBV6-1|NA
CASSRREINTGELFF
TGTGCCAGCAGTAGACGGGAGATTAACACCGGGGAGCTGTTTTTT
>TRBJ2-2|NA|TRBV29-1|NA
CSVLSTGELFF
TGCAGCGTTCTGAGTACCGGGGAGCTGTTTTTT
>TRBJ2-7|NA|TRBV6-1|NA
CASYASGVGLEQYF
TGTGCCAGCTATGCCTCGGGGGTAGGCCTCGAGCAGTACTTC
>TRBJ1-1|TRBD1|TRBV6-6|NA
CASSYSVTGGVTEAFF
TGTGCCAGCAGTTACTCGGTAACAGGGGGCGTGACTGAAGCTTTCTTT
>TRBJ2-7|NA|TRBV9|NA
CASSSGWGPGEQYF
TGTGCCAGCAGCTCAGGCTGGGGGCCTGGCGAGCAGTACTTC
>TRBJ2-7|NA|TRBV19|once
CASSTFSGEQYF
TGTGCCAGTAGTACCTTCTCCGGGGAGCAGTACTTC
>TRBJ2-2|TRBD1|TRBV6-6|NA
CASSYRTGGTGELFF
TGTGCCAGCAGTTACCGGACAGGGGGGACCGGGGAGCTGTTTTTT
>TRBJ2-3|TRBD2|TRBV9|NA
CASSLSGVSTDTQYF
TGTGCCAGCAGCCTTAGCGGGGTCAGCACAGATACGCAGTATTTT